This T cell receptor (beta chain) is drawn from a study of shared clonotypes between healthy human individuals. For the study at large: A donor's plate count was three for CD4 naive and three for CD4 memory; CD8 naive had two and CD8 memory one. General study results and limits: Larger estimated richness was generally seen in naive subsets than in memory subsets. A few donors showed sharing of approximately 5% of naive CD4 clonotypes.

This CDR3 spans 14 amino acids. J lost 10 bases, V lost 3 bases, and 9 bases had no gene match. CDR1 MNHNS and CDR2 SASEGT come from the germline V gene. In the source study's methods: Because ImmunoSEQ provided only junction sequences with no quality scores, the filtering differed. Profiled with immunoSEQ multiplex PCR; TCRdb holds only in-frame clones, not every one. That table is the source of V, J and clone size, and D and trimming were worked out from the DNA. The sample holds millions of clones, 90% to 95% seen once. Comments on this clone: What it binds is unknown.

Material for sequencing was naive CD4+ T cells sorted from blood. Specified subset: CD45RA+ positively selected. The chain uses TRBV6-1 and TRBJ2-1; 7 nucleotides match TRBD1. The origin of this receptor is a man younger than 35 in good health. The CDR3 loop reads CASSDRQGRWEQFF. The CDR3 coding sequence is TGTGCCAGCAGTGACCGACAGGGCCGTTGGGAGCAGTTCTTC.